The T cell receptor (beta chain) described here comes from a study of cytomegalovirus exposure and HLA in healthy donors. Study findings and constraints: Several top significant clusters appeared, in a later analysis, to be linked to common viral pathogens. Researchers catalogued 160 or so TCR beta chains as cytomegalovirus-associated.

In the case of this clone: Its specificity is unknown.

Amplification used 60 Vbeta primers and 13 Jbeta primers. Clones were sequenced by immunoSEQ multiplex PCR, and TCRdb holds only the in-frame ones, with some missing. The sample lists some 160,000 clones, roughly four fifths seen once, with just over 3% in the top ten. Looked up from germline, CDR1 is SGHRS and CDR2 is YFSETQ. This CDR3 region has 14 residues. The trim removed 4 bases at V and 5 bases at J, leaving 8 bases unmatched. Sequenced input: PBMCs. This clonotype originated in a woman between 40 and 55 years old in good health and CMV-seronegative. J is TRBJ1-2 and V is TRBV5-1, with 7 bases aligning to TRBD1. The CDR3 DNA follows: TGCGCCAGCAGCCCCCCGGGACAGAGTTATGGCTACACCTTC. This translates into CASSPPGQSYGYTF. The full variable domain, completed using reference TRBV5-1 and TRBJ1-2, is KAGVTQTPRYLIKTRGQQVTLSCSPISGHRSVSWYQQTPGQGLQFLFEYFSETQRNKGNFPGRFSGRQFSNSRSEMNVSTLELGDSALYLCASSPPGQSYGYTFGSGTRLTVV.